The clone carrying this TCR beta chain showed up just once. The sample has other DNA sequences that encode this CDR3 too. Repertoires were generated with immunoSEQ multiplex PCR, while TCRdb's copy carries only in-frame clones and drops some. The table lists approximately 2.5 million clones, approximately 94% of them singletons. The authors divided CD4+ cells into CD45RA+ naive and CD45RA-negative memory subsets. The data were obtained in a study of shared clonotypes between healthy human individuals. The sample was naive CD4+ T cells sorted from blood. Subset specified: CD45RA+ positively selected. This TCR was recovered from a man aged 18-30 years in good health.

CDR3: CASSLNTYEQYF. The CDR3 region has the DNA TGCGCCAGCAGCCTAAACACCTACGAGCAGTACTTC. The chain uses TRBV5-1 and TRBJ2-7; D ambiguous. The CDR3 loop spans 12 amino acids. The germline V gene encodes CDR1 SGHRS and CDR2 YFSETQ. Trimming cost V 4 bases and J 2 bases, with 7 bases left between them.